This T cell receptor (beta chain) derives from a study of graft-versus-host responses after intestinal transplantation (dated by TCRdb to the early 2020s). At the level of the whole study: The transplants that recipients received were multivisceral, liver-intestinal, or isolated intestinal. Anti-thymocyte globulin induction was given to all recipients, followed by maintenance tacrolimus and steroids for approximately three years. Graft-versus-host and host-versus-graft alloreactive T cell clones were tracked in the graft, circulation and bone marrow after intestinal transplantation using bulk TCR-beta CDR3 sequencing. To identify alloreactive clones, pre-transplant mixed lymphocyte reaction products were sequenced and then compared with unstimulated pre-transplant donor and recipient T cells. The cohort enrolled 20 to 25 intestinal transplant recipients, one of whom was a retransplant, and a few patients without pretransplant specimens were excluded. A peak of at least 4% donor T cells among recipient peripheral blood mononuclear cells was the definition used for donor T cell macrochimerism. Rather than going through the commercial service, samples from a few later patients were sequenced in-house on an Illumina MiSeq and processed with MiXCR. General conclusions and limits of the study: Peak levels of circulating GvH clones were associated with declines in HvG clones early after transplant. In patients with donor T cell macrochimerism, the allografts had high GvH to HvG T cell clonal ratios. The conclusions were limited by the relatively low number and heterogeneity of the intestinal transplant patients. GvH clones were detected in recipient bone marrow, and some of these GvH clones were observed earlier in ileal mucosa or blood, consistent with an intestinal mucosal origin.

Library creation used the immunoSEQ multiplex PCR assay. In most patients, genomic DNA was isolated using the Qiagen DNeasy Blood and Tissue Kit and sent frozen to Adaptive Biotechnologies for TCR sequencing. High-throughput TCR-beta CDR3 sequencing of genomic DNA from most patients was performed by Adaptive Biotechnologies. Per the original workflow: TCR sequencing data for over 15 patients were retrieved from Adaptive's ImmunoSEQ software; a few other patients were processed with MiXCR and VDJtools. To correct CD4 versus CD8 sorting errors, sequences present in both subsets at a frequency ratio below 5:1 were removed. Because the origin of CDR3 nucleotide sequences shared between donor and recipient could not be assigned, those sequences were removed. Alloreactive clones required at least 2-fold expansion over unstimulated cells and minimum CFSE-low frequency of 0.002% (template counts) or 0.001% (read counts). Clones detected in sequenced pre-transplant spleen, lymph node, or MLR CFSE-low populations of the donor or recipient were defined as mappable. The cumulative frequency of alloreactive clones was calculated as a percentage of all sequences, weighted by copy number. Here the immuneACCESS table is served through TCRdb, limited to in-frame sequences with V and J called. Missing clones are a known gap in these copies; in checked studies unresolved V genes cover under half, and the rest lacks a known reason. The V and J calls and clone size come from that table; D and trimming were worked out from the DNA. The sample includes 120,000 or so clones, with over 85% observed a single time. Of the sample, 0.4% to 0.55% falls within the top ten clones.

V is reduced by 5 bases and J by 11 bases, leaving a spacing of 17 bases between them. The CDR3 holds 13 amino acids from the cysteine to the phenylalanine. Of the read, only the CDR3 DNA is kept; its 39 bases are in frame from base 1. For CDR1 and CDR2, the germline V gene (reference sequence) lists MNHNY and SVGAGI. This clone has a handful of counts. Its specific antigen is unknown. Base qualities are not recorded, but no much larger clone differs from it by a single base. According to the study, the label for this sample's time point signals: cells obtained before transplantation from donor or recipient. CD3+CD4+ and CD3+CD8+ populations were FACS-sorted from unstimulated pre-transplant donor and recipient cells taken from spleen or lymph nodes.

This clonotype originated in a human donor who received an intestinal transplant. The sequence is built from TRBV6-6 and TRBJ2-3; TRBD2 is a possible D gene, resting on 5 matching bases. The specimen was unstimulated CD8+ T cells sorted from spleen or lymph node cells, collected before intestinal transplant. The CDR3 protein sequence reads: CASSLVATEEQYF. The sequenced DNA is TGTGCCAGCAGTCTAGTAGCTACGGAGGAGCAGTATTTT.